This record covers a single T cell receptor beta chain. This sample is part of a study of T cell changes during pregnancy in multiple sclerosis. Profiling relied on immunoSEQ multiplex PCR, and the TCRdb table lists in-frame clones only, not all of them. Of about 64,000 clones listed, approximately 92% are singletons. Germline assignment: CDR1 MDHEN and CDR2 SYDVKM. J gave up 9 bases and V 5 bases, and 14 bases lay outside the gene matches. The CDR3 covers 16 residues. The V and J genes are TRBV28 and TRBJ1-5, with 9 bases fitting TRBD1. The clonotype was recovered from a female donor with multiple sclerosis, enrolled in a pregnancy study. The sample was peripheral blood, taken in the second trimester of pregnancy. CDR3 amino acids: CASSQIPGQGHRPQHF. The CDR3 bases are TGTGCCAGCAGTCAGATACCGGGACAGGGTCATCGGCCCCAGCATTTT.